The TCR beta chain under discussion was sequenced for a study of human T cells and chemical hapten exposure. TCRdb re-called the RACE reads through MiXCR, storing one row per CDR3 protein. The table has about 89,000 distinct CDR3 sequences, 10% to 13% seen once; the top ten hold about 3%. V lost 7 bases, J lost 2 bases, and 8 bases lay in between. This CDR3 has 13 amino acids. CDR1 and CDR2 from the germline V gene are SNHLY and FYNNEI. As for time point: pre-sensitization, week 0. Regarding treatment: therapeutic diphenylcyclopropenone sensitization with weekly scalp DPC. The specimen comprised whole blood, sampled in connection with sensitization to the hapten diphenylcyclopropenone (DPC). The chain employs TRBV2 and TRBJ2-2, with TRBD2 as a possible D gene (5 bases). The receptor was derived from an older woman with alopecia areata. Some clones in this sample may be carry-over from other donors' samples. The CDR3 DNA sequence: TGTGCCAGCACACTAGAAAACACCGGGGAGCTGTTTTTT. Translated: CASTLENTGELFF.